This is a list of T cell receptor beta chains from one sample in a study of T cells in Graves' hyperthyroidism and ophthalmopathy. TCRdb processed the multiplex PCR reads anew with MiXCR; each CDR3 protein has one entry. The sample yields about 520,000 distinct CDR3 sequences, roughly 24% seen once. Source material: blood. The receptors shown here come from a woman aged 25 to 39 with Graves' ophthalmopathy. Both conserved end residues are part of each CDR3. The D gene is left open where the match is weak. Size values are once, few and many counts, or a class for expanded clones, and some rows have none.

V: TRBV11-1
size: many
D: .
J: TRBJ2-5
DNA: TGTGCCAGCAGCCCCCCAGCTCAAGAGACCCAGTACTTC
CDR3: CASSPPAQETQYF

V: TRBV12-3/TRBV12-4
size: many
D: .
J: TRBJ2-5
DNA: TGTGCCAGCACCTTCGGACTACAAGAGACCCAGTACTTC
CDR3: CASTFGLQETQYF

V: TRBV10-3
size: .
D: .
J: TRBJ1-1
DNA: TGTGCCATCACTCCTCGACTGAAGGGCAGGGAAGGGACTGAAGCTTTCTTT
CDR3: CAITPRLKGREGTEAFF

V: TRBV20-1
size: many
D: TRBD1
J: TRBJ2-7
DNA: TGCAGTGCTAGAGAGGAACAGGGGCTGTCTTGGGAGCAGTACTTC
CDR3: CSAREEQGLSWEQYF

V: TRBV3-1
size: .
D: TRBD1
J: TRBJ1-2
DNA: TGTGCCAGCAGCCAGGGGGACAGCCTAACCTATGGCTACACCTTC
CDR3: CASSQGDSLTYGYTF

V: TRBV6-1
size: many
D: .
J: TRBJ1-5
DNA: TGTGCCAGCAGTGAAACTAGCAATCAGCCCCAGCATTTT
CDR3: CASSETSNQPQHF

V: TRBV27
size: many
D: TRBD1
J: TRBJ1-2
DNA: TGTGCCAGCAGTTCGGGACAGGTGACGATTGGCGGCTACACCTTC
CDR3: CASSSGQVTIGGYTF

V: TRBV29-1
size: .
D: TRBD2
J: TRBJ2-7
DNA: TGCAGCGTTGAAAAGAGTAGCGGGATCGAGCAGTACTTC
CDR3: CSVEKSSGIEQYF

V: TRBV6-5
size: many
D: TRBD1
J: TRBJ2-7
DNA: TGTGCCAGCAGTTACCAAGGGACAGGGGAGCGCGAGCAGTACTTC
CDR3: CASSYQGTGEREQYF

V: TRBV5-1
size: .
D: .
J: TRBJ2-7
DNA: TGCGTCAGCAGCTTGTGGGGGACCTACGAGCAGTACTTC
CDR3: CVSSLWGTYEQYF

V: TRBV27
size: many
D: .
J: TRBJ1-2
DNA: TGTGCCAGCAGCCCACTCTCGAACAGGGAAGCGGGGGTTTATGGCTACACCTTC
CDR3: CASSPLSNREAGVYGYTF

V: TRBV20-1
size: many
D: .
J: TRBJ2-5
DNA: TGCAGTGCTAGTCCCCAGGGCTGGCAAGAGACCCAGTACTTC
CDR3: CSASPQGWQETQYF

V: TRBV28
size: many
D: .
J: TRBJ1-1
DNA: TGTGCCAGCAGTATCATAGGAAAACTCACTGAAGCTTTCTTT
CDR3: CASSIIGKLTEAFF

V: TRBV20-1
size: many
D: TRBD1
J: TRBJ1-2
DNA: TGCAGTGCTGTAGGACAGGGGGCTTTTGGCTACACCTTC
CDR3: CSAVGQGAFGYTF

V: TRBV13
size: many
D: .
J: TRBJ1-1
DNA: TGTGCCAGCAGCGCCGAGGGGGACCTTGAAGCTTTCTTT
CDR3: CASSAEGDLEAFF

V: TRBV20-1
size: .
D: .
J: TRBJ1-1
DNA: TGCAGTGCTAGAGATATAGGAGGGTGGTACACTGAAGCTTTCTTT
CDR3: CSARDIGGWYTEAFF

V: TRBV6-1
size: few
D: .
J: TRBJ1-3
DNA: TGTGCCAGCACCCCAAATGGAAACACCATATATTTT
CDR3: CASTPNGNTIYF

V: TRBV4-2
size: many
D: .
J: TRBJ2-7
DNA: TGTGCCAGCAGCCAAGATTCCAGGGGGGCCTCCTACGAGCAGTACTTC
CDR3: CASSQDSRGASYEQYF

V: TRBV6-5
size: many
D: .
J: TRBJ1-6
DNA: TGTGCCAGCAGTCCCGACGGACGATGGGCTTCACCCCTCCACTTT
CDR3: CASSPDGRWASPLHF